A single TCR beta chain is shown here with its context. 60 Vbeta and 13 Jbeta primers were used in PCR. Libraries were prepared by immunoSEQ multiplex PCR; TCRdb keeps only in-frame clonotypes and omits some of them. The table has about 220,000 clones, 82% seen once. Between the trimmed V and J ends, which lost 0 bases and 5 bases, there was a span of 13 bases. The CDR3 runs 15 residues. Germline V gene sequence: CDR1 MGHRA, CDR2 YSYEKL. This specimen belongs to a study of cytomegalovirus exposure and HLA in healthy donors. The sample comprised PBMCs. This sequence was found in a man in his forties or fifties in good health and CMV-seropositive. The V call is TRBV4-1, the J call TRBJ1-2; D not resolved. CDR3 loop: CASSQDLGDKYGYTF. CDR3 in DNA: TGCGCCAGCAGCCAAGATCTGGGAGACAAATATGGCTACACCTTC.